These 3 T cell receptor beta chains were all obtained from the same sample, sequenced in a study of shared clonotypes between healthy human individuals. Profiled with immunoSEQ multiplex PCR; TCRdb holds only in-frame clones, not every one. The top ten clones hold about 1.7% of a sample with fewer than 850,000 clones, 55% to 75% of them seen once. The sequenced sample was memory CD4+ T cells sorted from blood. Specified subset: CD45RA-negative fraction. The source is a young woman in good health.

This clone has just a few counts. This sequence joins TRBV30 and TRBJ1-1; TRBD1 agrees at 7 bases. The CDR3 is 15 residues long. With V trimmed by 4 bases and J by 2 bases, 10 bases remained unmatched. Per germline, CDR1 GTSNPN and CDR2 SVGIG (reference sequence). The CDR3 DNA is TGTGCCTGGACGGAGACGGACAGGTACAACACTGAAGCTTTCTTT. Amino acids: CAWTETDRYNTEAFF.

DNA of the CDR3: TGTGCCAGCAGACCACCGAGGGACAGATACACTGAAGCTTTCTTT. Its protein is CASRPPRDRYTEAFF. V gene TRBV28 combines with J gene TRBJ1-1; 7 positions agree with TRBD1. Trimming took 6 bases from V and 3 from J; bases not matched to a gene: 10. CDR1 and CDR2 (germline): MDHEN, SYDVKM. This CDR3 has 15 residues. Filled out from reference TRBV28 and TRBJ1-1, the complete variable domain reads DVKVTQSSRYLVKRTGEKVFLECVQDMDHENMFWYRQDPGLGLRLIYFSYDVKMKEKGDIPEGYSVSREKKERFSLILESASTNQTSMYLCASRPPRDRYTEAFFGQGTRLTVV.

This chain uses TRBV19 with TRBJ2-1, with 7 positions matching TRBD2. CDR3 length: 15 amino acids. With V trimmed by 7 bases and J by 3 bases, 9 bases remained unmatched. Germline V gives CDR1 LNHDA, CDR2 SQIVND (reference sequence). The CDR3: CASTSGTNLYNEQFF. CDR3 sequence (DNA): TGTGCCAGTACCTCCGGGACTAACCTCTACAATGAGCAGTTCTTC.